This TCR beta chain comes out of a study of CD8 T cells in Susac syndrome. cDNA came from 0.5 to 1 ug RNA primed by random hexamers. TCRdb called the immunoSEQ multiplex PCR reads again in MiXCR, with one record for every CDR3 protein. This sample yields some 450,000 distinct CDR3 sequences, of which approximately 85% are seen a single time; approximately 0.12% belongs to the top ten. Trimming cost V 1 base and J 0 bases, with 7 bases left between them. Germline CDR1 MNHEY, CDR2 SMNVEV (reference sequence). This CDR3 has 15 amino acids. The chain joins TRBV27 to TRBJ1-5, with no clear D. Sequencing used CD8+ T cells from PBMCs. This sequence originates from a human donor with multiple sclerosis. The CDR3 DNA follows: TGTGCCAGCAGTTTATGGCCATCTAGCAATCAGCCCCAGCATTTT. It yields the protein CASSLWPSSNQPQHF.